A single T cell receptor (beta chain) is shown here with its context. The target of this receptor is not known. Per-nucleotide qualities are absent, and no much larger clonotype sits a single base away. One collaborating source in Seattle enrolled patients while the patients were actively infected and followed the patients over time throughout the course of disease. Whole blood was collected in K2EDTA tubes by collaborating institutions according to the institutions' own protocols. Collaborator samples were shipped for TCRbeta analysis as frozen whole blood, isolated PBMCs, or DNA extracted from either sample type. This entry comes from a study of blood T cell repertoires in COVID-19 (dated by TCRdb to the early 2020s). In terms of the full investigation: Collaborator samples came from the United States, Italy and Spain and covered acute and convalescent phases of COVID-19. The material from the prospective study consisted of cDNA or gDNA derived from T cells, B-cell-depleted T cells, or PBMCs. The dataset comprised deeply sampled blood TCRbeta repertoires from subjects exposed to, actively infected with, or recovered from COVID-19. The repertoires were released in a freely available public database intended as a resource for research on the immune response to SARS-CoV-2. Samples came from the ongoing ImmuneRACE study (first 160 participants) plus 1,254 subjects from 6 global collaborators. The sample metadata nearly always contained a de-identified subject ID, COVID-19 status, age in years and sex. HLA class I and class II types, where available, came from metadata supplied by the sample provider rather than from assay-based typing.

Taken from cysteine to phenylalanine, the CDR3 has 14 residues. CDR3 DNA only is kept here, 42 bases in frame from base 1. V trim: 8 bases; J trim: 7 bases; unmatched bases: 12. Looking up the germline V gene yields CDR1 SQVTM and CDR2 ANQGSEA. TCRbeta CDR3 regions were amplified from genomic DNA using the immunoSEQ Assay, a bias-controlled multiplex PCR. As for the authors' bioinformatics: The number of nucleated cells in each sample was estimated by amplification of reference gene primers within the assay. Sequence reads were collapsed and filtered to measure the absolute abundance of every unique TCRbeta CDR3 rearrangement. Productive Simpson clonality was computed per sample as the square root of Simpson's diversity index over productive rearrangements. In its TCRdb copy, this immuneACCESS table keeps in-frame sequences only and misses some clones. Where compared with another copy, unresolved V genes explain less than half of these, and the others have no known cause. V and J calls and clone size are copied from that table; D and trimming were computed from the DNA. The sample table contains 50,000 to 60,000 clones; only one count was recorded for about 80% of them. The ten top clones hold 8% to 10% of the sample.

Findings and caveats that apply to the study as a whole: The quantity of clinical and demographic metadata differed by source and by participant and was supplied without curation.

The V gene is TRBV29-1 and the J gene is TRBJ1-1, and 11 bases in between align with TRBD1. Sequencing was done on a sample of peripheral blood. The origin of this receptor is a man at least 80 years old with COVID-19, enrolled during active disease. The DNA sequence follows: TGCAGCTGTTTGAGGGACAGGGGGGTCTATGAAGCTTTCTTT. Its translation reads: CSCLRDRGVYEAFF.